This TCR beta chain was profiled in a study of a mutant IDH1 vaccine in newly diagnosed glioma. Study-level background: In weeks 1, 3, 5, 7, 11, 15, 19 and 23, patients were immunized, eight times in all. Patients were started on vaccination 4-6 weeks after radiotherapy alone, or with temozolomide cycles.

Sequenced by immunoSEQ multiplex PCR; TCRdb stores in-frame clones only, minus some. This sample yields 30,000 to 45,000 clones, of which roughly 80% are seen a single time; less than 15% belongs to the top ten. Time point defined: week 11, during vaccination. A single vaccine dose contained 300 ug of mutant IDH1 20-mer peptide, and topical imiquimod was used with it. New WHO grade 3 or 4 astrocytomas that were IDH1-mutant and ATRX-lost had been found in donors. This CDR3 has 17 residues. The V segment lost 0 bases and the J segment 5 bases; nucleotides outside the gene matches: 7. The germline V gene encodes CDR1 SGDLS and CDR2 YYNGEE. Note on this clone: The antigen is unknown.

The chain recombines TRBV9 with TRBJ2-5; TRBD2 aligns across 13 bases. The TCR sequence derives from a woman aged 30 to 39 with glioma. Some clones in this sample may be carry-over from other donors' samples. Sample: peripheral blood mononuclear cells (PBMCs), taken from a glioma patient whose treatment included an IDH1 peptide vaccine. The CDR3 nucleotides are TGTGCCAGCAGCGTAGCTAGTCGACTAGCGGGAGGTGAGACCCAGTACTTC. Its translation: CASSVASRLAGGETQYF.